The 30 T cell receptor beta chains below all came from one sample that was sequenced in a study of OX40 agonist ivuxolimab in advanced cancers. Method: immunoSEQ multiplex PCR; TCRdb's copy keeps in-frame clones and lacks some. Of 20,000 to 25,000 clones listed, 88% are singletons. The input for sequencing was CD4+ or CD8+ T cells sorted from blood, taken in a trial of the OX40 agonist ivuxolimab. The receptors here all came from an adult with an advanced solid tumor such as melanoma, head and neck, liver or kidney cancer.

The CDR3 loop reads CASSEPADSSYEQYF. The CDR3 DNA reads TGTGCCAGCAGCGAGCCCGCGGACAGCTCCTACGAGCAGTACTTC. The V gene is TRBV6-5, the J gene TRBJ2-7, with D maybe TRBD1 (6 bases). This CDR3 contains 15 residues. Per germline, CDR1 MNHEY and CDR2 SVGAGI. The V end lost 6 bases, the J end lost 0 bases, and 15 bases lay between the germline ends.

This chain links TRBV19 with TRBJ2-2; no definite D call. The V end was cut by 7 bases, the J end by 8 bases, with 14 bases between. The germline V gene encodes CDR1 LNHDA and CDR2 SQIVND (reference sequence). The CDR3 is made up of 13 amino acids. Here the CDR3 DNA reads TGTGCCAGTAATTTGGCCTCCGCTGGGGAGCTGTTTTTT. Residues: CASNLASAGELFF.

The chain couples TRBV6-5 to TRBJ2-1; D perhaps matches TRBD2 (6 bases). With 2 bases removed from V and 6 bases from J, the gap between germline ends came to 8 bases. Germline assignment: CDR1 MNHEY and CDR2 SVGAGI. The CDR3 is 13 residues long. The CDR3 here is CASSYGGFNEQFF. For the CDR3, the DNA is TGTGCCAGCAGTTACGGGGGGTTCAATGAGCAGTTCTTC.

The chain recombines TRBV5-4 with TRBJ1-1; D remains ambiguous. Germline loops: CDR1 SGHNT, CDR2 YYREEE (reference sequence). CDR3 size: 14 residues. The V end lost 0 bases, the J end lost 2 bases, and 8 bases lay between the germline ends. In DNA form, the CDR3 reads TGTGCCAGCAGCTTGGGAGGACCAAACACTGAAGCTTTCTTT. It translates to CASSLGGPNTEAFF.

This chain connects TRBV6-1 to TRBJ2-6; D remains unclear. V lost 4 bases and J 4 bases, leaving 11 bases between the germline ends. The CDR3 is made up of 15 amino acids. Germline values: CDR1 MNHNS, CDR2 SASEGT. CDR3 sequence reads: CASSGDEDGANVLTF. The DNA for the CDR3 is TGTGCCAGCAGTGGGGATGAGGACGGGGCCAACGTCCTGACTTTC.

V usage is TRBV20-1 and J usage is TRBJ1-3; D call uncertain. CDR1 DFQATT and CDR2 SNEGSKA come from the germline V gene (reference sequence). The V and J ends lost 5 bases and 6 bases respectively, with 5 bases between them. This CDR3 comprises 10 residues. CDR3 bases: TGCAGTGCTCAAGAAAACACCATATATTTT. This encodes CSAQENTIYF.

The genes are TRBV12-2 and TRBJ2-7; TRBD2, the table's D call, was not compared with the DNA. TRBV12-2 represents a pseudogene. The CDR3 spans 16 residues. DNA of the CDR3: TGTGCAAGTCGCTCGACCTTAGCGGGAGGGAATGGTGAGCAGTACTTC. Its protein is CASRSTLAGGNGEQYF.

The chain links TRBV7-6 to TRBJ1-2; perhaps TRBD1 as D (5 bases). CDR1 and CDR2 from the germline V gene are SGHVS and FNYEAQ. The CDR3 contains 15 residues. Trimming shortened V by 5 bases and J by 2 bases, and 15 bases separated the two germline ends. CDR3 sequence reads: CASSDRPGPNYGYTF. The CDR3 DNA reads TGTGCCAGCAGCGACAGACCGGGACCCAACTATGGCTACACCTTC.

V and J are TRBV6-1 and TRBJ1-5, with no clear D. There are 12 residues in the CDR3. The germline V gene encodes CDR1 MNHNS and CDR2 SASEGT. The V end lost 10 bases, the J end lost 8 bases, and 15 bases lay between the germline ends. CDR3 sequence: CAIKTGLEPQHF. Here the CDR3 DNA reads TGTGCCATCAAGACGGGCCTCGAGCCCCAGCATTTT.

The gene calls are TRBV6-5 and TRBJ2-1; D remains ambiguous. Germline CDR1 MNHEY, CDR2 SVGAGI. Trimming stripped 6 bases from V and 7 bases from J, with 19 bases between. The CDR3 totals 15 residues. CDR3 bases: TGTGCCAGCAGGCTATCCGGGTCGCTCTTGAATGAGCAGTTCTTC. It codes for CASRLSGSLLNEQFF.

V and J are TRBV10-3 and TRBJ2-7, with D maybe TRBD2 (5 bases). V lost 2 bases to trimming and J lost 2 bases, with 10 bases between them. The length of the CDR3 is 14 residues. Germline V lookup: CDR1 ENHRY, CDR2 SYGVKD. CDR3 in amino acids: CAISEGGGAYEQYF. The CDR3 coding sequence is TGTGCCATCAGTGAGGGTGGAGGAGCCTACGAGCAGTACTTC.

V is TRBV27 and J is TRBJ2-2; TRBD1 might be the D (6 bases). Trimming cost V 10 bases and J 1 base, with 34 bases left between them. This CDR3 contains 21 residues. In germline, CDR1 is MNHEY, CDR2 SMNVEV (reference sequence). This chain's CDR3 is CATLGRKAGEKSGMNTGELFF. CDR3 nucleotide sequence: TGTGCCACCCTAGGGCGGAAAGCAGGGGAGAAATCGGGGATGAACACCGGGGAGCTGTTTTTT.

This CDR3 is CASSERPYEQYF. Here the CDR3 DNA reads TGTGCCAGCAGCGAACGTCCCTACGAGCAGTACTTC. The chain employs TRBV7-9 and TRBJ2-7; the D is unclear. This CDR3 spans 12 amino acids. V lost 5 bases, J lost 2 bases, and 7 bases lay in between. Germline CDR1 and CDR2: SEHNR and FQNEAQ (reference sequence). The full variable domain, with the rest looked up from reference TRBV7-9 and TRBJ2-7, is DTGVSQNPRHKITKRGQNVTFRCDPISEHNRLYWYRQTLGQGPEFLTYFQNEAQLEKSRLLSDRFSAERPKGSFSTLEIQRTEQGDSAMYLCASSERPYEQYFGPGTRLTVT.

The CDR3 reads CASSPPWGPWRSEQFF. The CDR3 DNA sequence: TGTGCCAGCAGTCCGCCCTGGGGCCCCTGGCGGAGTGAGCAGTTCTTC. The chain combines TRBV28 with TRBJ2-1, with TRBD1 as a possible D gene (5 bases). Trimming cost V 5 bases and J 9 bases, with 23 bases left between them. This CDR3 is built from 16 residues. Germline CDR1 reads MDHEN; CDR2 reads SYDVKM.

This chain's CDR3 is CATRFFRSYNEQFF. The CDR3 DNA reads as TGTGCCACCCGATTCTTCAGATCATACAATGAGCAGTTCTTC. This sequence joins TRBV15 and TRBJ2-1; D is undetermined. CDR1 is LNHNV and CDR2 is YYDKDF in the germline V gene (reference sequence). CDR3 length: 14 residues. Trimming pared 8 bases from V and 4 bases from J, leaving 15 bases between.

The rearrangement links TRBV5-1 to TRBJ2-3, with TRBD1 identical over 11 bases. CDR1 and CDR2 from the germline V gene are SGHRS and YFSETQ. This CDR3 has 16 amino acids. The trim removed 0 bases at V and 5 bases at J, leaving 5 bases unmatched. This CDR3 reads CASSLEGTGGRDTQYF. CDR3 nucleotides: TGCGCCAGCAGCTTGGAGGGGACAGGGGGGAGAGATACGCAGTATTTT.

V and J are TRBV6-1 and TRBJ2-5; unclear D gene. Per the germline V gene, CDR1 is MNHNS and CDR2 is SASEGT. This CDR3 comprises 12 residues. Trimming removed 6 bases from V and 2 bases from J, with 7 bases in between. CDR3 DNA: TGTGCCAGCAGAGGCTTACAAGAGACCCAGTACTTC. Protein sequence: CASRGLQETQYF.

The gene calls are TRBV9 and TRBJ2-1, with 7 bases matching TRBD1. The CDR3 is made up of 14 amino acids. Looked up from germline, CDR1 is SGDLS and CDR2 is YYNGEE. V lost 6 bases and J lost 3; bases outside the gene matches: 6. The CDR3 spells CASNTGAGYNEQFF. As DNA, the CDR3 is TGTGCCAGCAACACAGGGGCAGGCTACAATGAGCAGTTCTTC.

The chain employs TRBV7-6 and TRBJ2-1; D possibly corresponds to TRBD2 (6 bases). Germline lookup yields CDR1 SGHVS and CDR2 FNYEAQ. The CDR3 is made up of 16 amino acids. Trimming removed 3 bases from V and 6 bases from J, with 18 bases in between. The DNA of the CDR3 is TGTGCCAGCAGCTTTTTTGGGGACGGACTATTCAATGAGCAGTTCTTC. Protein: CASSFFGDGLFNEQFF. The full variable domain, completed using reference TRBV7-6 and TRBJ2-1, is GAGVSQSPRYKVTKRGQDVALRCDPISGHVSLYWYRQALGQGPEFLTYFNYEAQQDKSGLPNDRFSAERPEGSISTLTIQRTEQRDSAMYRCASSFFGDGLFNEQFFGPGTRLTVL.

This chain connects TRBV2 to TRBJ2-1, with TRBD2 matching 14 bases. Germline V lookup: CDR1 SNHLY, CDR2 FYNNEI. V was clipped by 5 bases and J by 8 bases; unmatched bases: 17. The CDR3 is made up of 19 amino acids. In DNA form, the CDR3 reads TGTGCCAGCAGTCAACCCAGGGGGACTAGCGGGAGAGGACGTGATGAGCAGTTCTTC. Its protein is CASSQPRGTSGRGRDEQFF.

V is TRBV15 and J is TRBJ2-7; D possibly corresponds to TRBD2 (5 bases). The V gene lost 5 bases and the J gene lost 3 bases, with 17 bases spanning the gap. This CDR3 contains 15 residues. From germline, CDR1 is LNHNV and CDR2 YYDKDF (reference sequence). For the CDR3, the DNA is TGTGCCACCAGCTACAAAGGACGGACTGACTACGAGCAGTACTTC. It yields the protein CATSYKGRTDYEQYF.

The gene calls are TRBV2 and TRBJ2-2; no definite D call. The germline V and J ends were trimmed by 11 bases and 0 bases, with 10 bases remaining between them. The CDR3 has 13 amino acids. CDR1 is SNHLY, CDR2 FYNNEI, per germline. The CDR3 sequence is CAPHPANTGELFF. Written as DNA, the CDR3 is TGTGCCCCCCACCCGGCGAACACCGGGGAGCTGTTTTTT.

This clone was detected only once. This chain uses TRBV29-1 with TRBJ2-5; D might be TRBD2 (6 bases). CDR1 is SQVTM and CDR2 is ANQGSEA in the germline V gene. The V gene lost 7 bases and the J gene lost 4 bases, with 16 bases spanning the gap. The CDR3 is made up of 13 amino acids. DNA of the CDR3: TGCAGCGCGGAAGTAGGGGACTTAGAGACCCAGTACTTC. Protein product: CSAEVGDLETQYF.

This clone was counted a few times. The chain has TRBV4-1 and TRBJ2-6; D tentatively reads TRBD1 or TRBD2 (5 bases each). CDR1 is MGHRA and CDR2 is YSYEKL in the germline V gene. The CDR3 is made up of 17 amino acids. V shed 5 bases and J shed 0 bases, with 14 bases lying between them. The CDR3 sequence is CASSFRDQYSGANVLTF. The CDR3 DNA is TGCGCCAGCAGCTTCCGGGACCAATACTCTGGGGCCAACGTCCTGACTTTC.

The chain uses TRBV27 and TRBJ2-4; D not certain. Trimming took off 3 bases at V and 4 bases at J, with 10 bases between the two ends. Germline-derived CDR1 and CDR2 are MNHEY and SMNVEV (reference sequence). This CDR3 has 14 amino acids. DNA for the CDR3: TGTGCCAGCAGTTTGTGCAGTCAAAAAAACATTCAGTACTTC. It yields the protein CASSLCSQKNIQYF.

In its sample, this clone was seen once. The same CDR3 is also encoded by other DNA sequences in this sample. The CDR3 DNA follows: TGTGCCAGCAGTTATGCGGGTAGCTTACCGACCTCCTACAATGAGCAGTTCTTC. Translated: CASSYAGSLPTSYNEQFF. The genes are TRBV27 and TRBJ2-1, with D possibly matching TRBD2 (5 bases). The CDR3 is 18 residues long. Trimming removed 4 bases from V and 0 bases from J, with 19 bases in between. CDR1 and CDR2 (germline): MNHEY, SMNVEV (reference sequence).

This chain connects TRBV11-2 to TRBJ2-1; 10 nucleotides match TRBD2. This CDR3 is built from 15 residues. J gave up 7 bases and V 3 bases, and 6 bases lay outside the gene matches. Germline assignment: CDR1 SGHAT and CDR2 FQNNGV. In nucleotides, the CDR3 is TGTGCCAGCAGCTTCAGAGCGGGAGGGTGGAATGAGCAGTTCTTC. Protein: CASSFRAGGWNEQFF.

V and J are TRBV16 and TRBJ2-5; 8 bases map to TRBD1. Germline values: CDR1 KGHSY, CDR2 FQNENV. This CDR3 is built from 16 residues. Losses at the gene ends were 3 bases for V and 4 bases for J; bases not matched to a gene: 10. The CDR3 DNA sequence: TGTGCCAGCAGCCAGCCGGACAGGGACGCTCTAGAGACCCAGTACTTC. Encoded protein: CASSQPDRDALETQYF. The variable domain in full, completed from reference TRBV16 and TRBJ2-5, reads GEEVAQTPKHLVRGEGQKAKLYCAPIKGHSYVFWYQQVLKNEFKFLISFQNENVFDETGMPKERFSAKCLPNSPCSLEIQATKLEDSAVYFCASSQPDRDALETQYFGPGTRLLVL.

The chain links TRBV5-1 to TRBJ2-3, with TRBD1 identical over 9 bases. The CDR3 runs to 15 residues. Germline V lookup: CDR1 SGHRS, CDR2 YFSETQ. V gave up 6 bases and J gave up 4 bases; unmatched junction bases: 9. Written as DNA, the CDR3 is TGCGCCAGCACAAGAGACAGGGGGAGCCCAGATACGCAGTATTTT. It encodes CASTRDRGSPDTQYF.

J is TRBJ2-7 and V is TRBV7-8; 9 bases match TRBD1. Germline assignment: CDR1 SGHVS and CDR2 FQNEAQ. J gave up 6 bases and V 5 bases, and 5 bases lay outside the gene matches. This CDR3 has 13 amino acids. The CDR3 is CASSPGQGVEQYF. The CDR3 DNA sequence: TGTGCCAGCAGCCCGGGACAGGGAGTCGAGCAGTACTTC.